A single sample gave rise to the 8 T cell receptor beta chains below, sequenced in a study of Ad26.COV2.S vaccination and SARS-CoV-2 variants. Profiled with immunoSEQ multiplex PCR; TCRdb holds only in-frame clones, not every one. The sample has hundreds of thousands of clones; roughly 89% are singletons. The treatment is: roughly 19 received Ad26.COV2.S at low or high dose, single or two shots; five or six received placebo; per-sample allocation not given. Collection of the samples took place on day 63 after the first injection of vaccine or placebo. Material: peripheral blood, obtained in a trial of Ad26.COV2.S vaccine versus placebo. Receptors were obtained from a person aged 18-60 years who received the Ad26.COV2.S COVID-19 vaccine or a placebo.

The chain joins TRBV7-9 to TRBJ2-2; D tentatively fits TRBD1 or TRBD2 (5 bases each). The germline V gene encodes CDR1 SEHNR and CDR2 FQNEAQ (reference sequence). V lost 1 base to trimming and J lost 7 bases, with 10 bases between them. The CDR3 length is 14 residues. CDR3 in DNA: TGTGCCAGCAGCTTAGGAGAGGGGCTCGGGGAGCTGTTTTTT. Residues: CASSLGEGLGELFF.

The CDR3 DNA sequence: TGCGCCAGCAGTGAGGGGGCTACTAATGAAAAACTGTTTTTT. Translating it yields CASSEGATNEKLFF. The chain has TRBV10-1 and TRBJ1-4, with TRBD1 as a possible D gene (5 bases). Trimming pared 2 bases from V and 2 bases from J, leaving 6 bases between. Germline V gene sequence: CDR1 WNHNN, CDR2 SYGVQD (reference sequence). The CDR3 is 14 amino acids.

CDR3 protein: CASSVSGSTDTQYF. The CDR3 region has the DNA TGTGCCAGCAGCGTTTCTGGGAGCACAGATACGCAGTATTTT. The chain employs TRBV9 and TRBJ2-3, with unresolved D. Germline V gene data show CDR1 as SGDLS and CDR2 as YYNGEE. Trimming stripped 2 bases from V and 0 bases from J, with 7 bases between. This CDR3 spans 14 amino acids. Variable domain in full (rest from reference TRBV9 and TRBJ2-3): DSGVTQTPKHLITATGQRVTLRCSPRSGDLSVYWYQQSLDQGLQFLIQYYNGEERAKGNILERFSAQQFPDLHSELNLSSLELGDSALYFCASSVSGSTDTQYFGPGTRLTVL.

The chain carries TRBV28 and TRBJ1-1, with 7 bases identical to TRBD1. Germline lookup yields CDR1 MDHEN and CDR2 SYDVKM. The ends lost 8 bases at V and 4 bases at J; junction bases unmatched: 7. CDR3 size: 13 residues. CDR3 bases: TGTGCCAGCGAGATCCCAGGGGGCACTGAAGCTTTCTTT. This codes for CASEIPGGTEAFF.

The V call is TRBV6-6, the J call TRBJ1-4; TRBD1 might be the D (6 bases). CDR3 length: 15 amino acids. Germline V gives CDR1 MNHNY, CDR2 SVGAGI (reference sequence). Trimming cost V 3 bases and J 8 bases, with 16 bases left between them. The CDR3 loop reads CASSYVVGGGEKLFF. The CDR3 region has the DNA TGTGCCAGCAGTTATGTAGTTGGAGGGGGGGAAAAACTGTTTTTT.

CDR3: CASSPTSTEQYV. DNA of the CDR3: TGTGCCAGCAGCCCTACTAGTACCGAGCAGTACGTC. The chain joins TRBV7-9 to TRBJ2-7; D might be TRBD2 (5 bases). CDR3 length: 12 residues. Trimming took 5 bases from V and 6 from J, leaving 11 bases between them. CDR1 SEHNR and CDR2 FQNEAQ come from the germline V gene (reference sequence).

The V gene is TRBV19, the J gene TRBJ1-2; 9 nucleotides agree with TRBD1. Losses at the gene ends were 7 bases for V and 4 bases for J; bases not matched to a gene: 16. Germline lookup yields CDR1 LNHDA and CDR2 SQIVND (reference sequence). The CDR3 is 17 residues long. The CDR3 DNA sequence: TGTGCCAGTATTAAGGGGTCCGGGACAGGGCTTTCCTATGGCTACACCTTC. The encoded protein is CASIKGSGTGLSYGYTF.

The rearrangement uses TRBV6-6 and TRBJ1-1, with D hard to call. Germline-derived CDR1 and CDR2 are MNHNY and SVGAGI (reference sequence). The CDR3 is made up of 15 amino acids. V lost 2 bases and J 3 bases, leaving 13 bases between the germline ends. The CDR3 DNA is TGTGCCAGCAGTTACCTGCCACCCATGGACACTGAAGCTTTCTTT. It codes for CASSYLPPMDTEAFF.